This T cell receptor beta chain was sequenced for a study of T cell clonotyping in hematopoietic cell transplantation (dated by TCRdb to the early 2020s). Broadly, across the study: Pretransplant samples from recipients were collected after cytoreduction. Recruitment of patients ran from September 2015 to early 2017, and follow-up continued until late 2020 or until death. The study collected 130 to 150 blood samples from approximately 35 consecutive transplant recipients and their related donors.

In light of the paper, this sample's time point label describes: recipient sample about 28 days before transplant, after cytoreduction. Blood from recipients was drawn about 28 days before transplant and again at days 30, 100 and 180 after transplant. Using Nuclei Lysis Solution, genomic DNA was extracted from unfractionated peripheral blood mononuclear cells that were either fresh or cryopreserved. What the study reported, not specific to this receptor: After transplant, TCR diversity in recipients dropped, and pathologically expanded clonotypes climbed progressively between day 30 and day 180. Inverse Simpson Index values from donors and from recipients before transplant predicted broader TCR repertoire diversity after transplant. The sample size was limited, and CD4 and CD8 repertoire contributions could not be separated because cells were not sorted. Recipient repertoires showed only a small fraction of overlap with donor repertoires, and over 95% appeared de novo at the given depth.

With the immunoSEQ assay, which is a bias-controlled multiplex PCR relying on V- and J-specific primers, TCR beta CDR3 regions were amplified from genomic DNA. A proprietary barcode and Illumina adapter sequences were added to the CDR3 amplicons in a second PCR step. An Illumina MiSeq instrument was used to sequence the CDR3 libraries. The authors' analysis ran thus. immunoSEQ Analyzer 3.0 was used for export and quality control, with R Bioconductor and Immunarch used for downstream analyses. Only productive rearrangements in the normalized downsampled data set were used to calculate repertoire metrics. In the normalized cohort, clonotypes with more than 5 templates were defined as pathologically expanded. The Inverse Simpson Index served as the measure of repertoire diversity. To capture all clonotypes, CMV-specificity analyses were performed on the non-normalized data set. In its TCRdb copy, this immuneACCESS table keeps in-frame sequences only and misses some clones. Where compared with another copy, unresolved V genes explain less than half of these, and the others have no known cause. That table is the source of V, J and clone size, and D and trimming were worked out from the DNA. Across this sample there are about 21,000 clones, with roughly 90% seen only once. Of the sample, roughly 3.5% falls within the top ten clones.

From the germline V gene, CDR1 is MGHRA and CDR2 is YSYEKL. V is shortened by 5 bases, J by 4 bases, and the region joining them spans 23 bases. Including the terminal cysteine and phenylalanine, the CDR3 comprises 17 residues. The only DNA kept is the CDR3, 51 bases in frame from the first base. On this clone itself: Its specific antigen is unknown. There are no base qualities to consult, and no much larger clone falls within one base.

Specimen: peripheral blood mononuclear cells, collected before stem cell transplant. The sequence was obtained from a man between 18 and 35 years old with biphenotypic leukemia. Some clones in this sample may be carry-over from other donors' samples. The sequence joins TRBV4-1 to TRBJ1-1, with no reliable assignment of the D segment. The DNA reads as follows: TGCGCCAGCAGCGACGAAAAATTTATAGGGAGCATCACTGAAGCTTTCTTT. It translates as CASSDEKFIGSITEAFF.